A selection of T cell receptor beta chains follows, all from one sample in a study of blood T cell repertoires in COVID-19. Here immunoSEQ multiplex PCR was the method, and the copy in TCRdb shows in-frame clones only, minus some. This table has 60,000 to 85,000 clones, 75% to 85% appearing once. Sequencing was carried out using peripheral blood. All receptors derive from a man between 65 and 85 years old who had recovered from COVID-19. Each CDR3 is given with its conserved first and last residue. A D gene is named only where the DNA matches it firmly. The size entry is marked missing in some rows and otherwise reads once, few, many or a size class.

J gene	V gene	D gene	clone size	CDR3 protein	CDR3 DNA
TRBJ1-2	TRBV7-2	NA	NA	CASSSERRYGYTF	TGTGCCAGCAGCTCAGAAAGGAGGTATGGCTACACCTTC
TRBJ2-2	TRBV2	NA	NA	CASSGTGNTGELFF	TGTGCCAGCAGTGGAACGGGAAACACCGGGGAGCTGTTTTTT
TRBJ2-2	TRBV7-7	TRBD2	NA	CASSLYPGLAGSANTGELFF	TGTGCCAGCAGCTTATACCCGGGACTAGCGGGCTCCGCGAACACCGGGGAGCTGTTTTTT
TRBJ1-6	TRBV27	NA	NA	CASSLGQGGSSPLHF	TGTGCCAGCAGTTTAGGCCAGGGCGGAAGTTCACCCCTCCACTTT
TRBJ2-5	TRBV11-3	TRBD2	once	CASSLAGGLQETQYF	TGTGCCAGCAGCTTAGCGGGGGGGCTGCAAGAGACCCAGTACTTC
TRBJ1-1	TRBV29-1	NA	NA	CSVEYQKDTEAFF	TGCAGCGTTGAATATCAGAAAGACACTGAAGCTTTCTTT
TRBJ2-3	TRBV12-5	NA	once	CASGLQALGDTQYF	TGTGCTAGTGGTTTACAAGCGCTGGGAGATACGCAGTATTTT
TRBJ2-2	TRBV5-1	TRBD1	NA	CASTLGQGFGTGELFF	TGCGCCAGCACCTTGGGACAGGGATTCGGCACCGGGGAGCTGTTTTTT
TRBJ2-5	TRBV7-2	NA	NA	CASSRDPASEETQYF	TGTGCCAGCAGCCGCGACCCGGCCTCGGAGGAGACCCAGTACTTC
TRBJ2-3	TRBV3-1/TRBV3-2	TRBD2	NA	CASSRTGGQDTQYF	TGTGCCAGCAGCCGAACGGGGGGGCAAGATACGCAGTATTTT
TRBJ1-1	TRBV6-2/TRBV6-3	NA	NA	CASSYSGGNTEAFF	TGTGCCAGCAGTTACTCCGGGGGGAACACTGAAGCTTTCTTT
TRBJ1-1	TRBV7-2	NA	once	CASSLDGGTEAFF	TGTGCCAGCAGCTTAGATGGGGGGACTGAAGCTTTCTTT
TRBJ2-5	TRBV7-2	TRBD2	NA	CASSPDIAGGLGETQYF	TGTGCCAGCAGCCCAGATATAGCGGGGGGGCTGGGAGAGACCCAGTACTTC
TRBJ1-3	TRBV6-2/TRBV6-3	TRBD1	NA	CASSDRQGEQNTIYF	TGTGCCAGCAGTGATCGACAGGGGGAACAAAACACCATATATTTT
TRBJ2-5	TRBV3-1/TRBV3-2	NA	NA	CASSPWAASVGETQYF	TGTGCCAGCAGCCCCTGGGCGGCTAGCGTGGGGGAGACCCAGTACTTC
TRBJ1-1	TRBV13	TRBD1	NA	CASSLAGTGSTEAFF	TGTGCCAGCAGCTTAGCCGGGACAGGGTCGACTGAAGCTTTCTTT
TRBJ2-7	TRBV19	NA	NA	CASSFDVDSSYEQYF	TGTGCCAGTAGTTTCGATGTCGACAGCTCCTACGAGCAGTACTTC
TRBJ2-7	TRBV10-1	NA	NA	CASSELRGAHYEQYF	TGCGCCAGCAGTGAGTTGAGAGGAGCTCACTACGAGCAGTACTTC
TRBJ1-1	TRBV5-4	NA	NA	CASSPRQATNTEAFF	TGTGCCAGCAGCCCCAGACAGGCGACAAACACTGAAGCTTTCTTT
TRBJ2-2	TRBV4-2	TRBD1	few	CASSQVIRGRGLIGELFF	TGTGCCAGCAGCCAAGTTATCAGGGGGCGCGGGTTGATCGGGGAGCTGTTTTTT
TRBJ2-7	TRBV19	TRBD2	NA	CASSQASGVMEQYF	TGTGCCAGTAGTCAAGCTAGCGGGGTTATGGAGCAGTACTTC
TRBJ2-2	TRBV19	TRBD2	NA	CASSIDGGGPAGELFF	TGTGCCAGTAGTATCGACGGGGGGGGCCCCGCCGGGGAGCTGTTTTTT
TRBJ1-5	TRBV19	TRBD1	NA	CASSMGQGARNQPQHF	TGTGCCAGTAGTATGGGACAGGGGGCACGAAATCAGCCCCAGCATTTT
TRBJ2-7	TRBV30	NA	once	CAWKGRRTQGLGQYF	TGTGCCTGGAAAGGCCGGAGGACGCAGGGGCTTGGGCAGTACTTC
TRBJ1-3	TRBV18	NA	NA	CASSPQDSQAPNGNTIYF	TGTGCCAGCTCACCTCAGGACAGCCAAGCACCTAATGGAAACACCATATATTTT
TRBJ2-3	TRBV7-2	TRBD2	NA	CASSPTSGGLDTQYF	TGTGCCAGCAGCCCGACTAGCGGGGGGTTAGATACGCAGTATTTT
TRBJ2-1	TRBV6-5	TRBD1	once	CASSYGQGAYNEQFF	TGTGCCAGCAGTTACGGCCAGGGGGCCTACAATGAGCAGTTCTTC
TRBJ1-4	TRBV6-5	TRBD1	NA	CASSFDRGVGLFF	TGTGCCAGCAGTTTCGACAGGGGAGTTGGGCTGTTTTTT
TRBJ1-4	TRBV4-3	NA	once	CASSQDSDEKLFF	TGCGCCAGCAGCCAAGATTCTGATGAAAAACTGTTTTTT
TRBJ2-7	TRBV7-2	NA	NA	CASSLQGGWDEQYF	TGTGCCAGCAGCCTACAGGGTGGCTGGGACGAGCAGTACTTC
TRBJ1-4	TRBV11-3	TRBD1	once	CASSPRQGGNEKLFF	TGTGCCAGCAGCCCGAGACAGGGGGGTAATGAAAAACTGTTTTTT
TRBJ2-5	TRBV11-3	TRBD2	NA	CASSLGSGGFQETQYF	TGTGCCAGCAGCTTAGGATCGGGAGGGTTCCAAGAGACCCAGTACTTC
TRBJ2-5	TRBV7-9	NA	NA	CASSLGWGEETQYF	TGTGCCAGCAGCTTAGGCTGGGGAGAAGAGACCCAGTACTTC
TRBJ2-1	TRBV5-1	TRBD2	NA	CASSFLAGGVHNEQFF	TGCGCCAGCAGCTTCTTAGCGGGAGGAGTCCACAATGAGCAGTTCTTC
TRBJ2-5	TRBV5-1	TRBD1	NA	CASSLTTGQETQYF	TGCGCCAGCAGCTTGACGACAGGGCAAGAGACCCAGTACTTC
TRBJ2-2	TRBV11-3	NA	NA	CASSQGGPGELFF	TGTGCCAGCAGTCAGGGTGGACCCGGGGAGCTGTTTTTT
TRBJ2-3	TRBV11-3	NA	NA	CASSLGGRGTQYF	TGTGCCAGCAGCTTAGGAGGTCGGGGTACGCAGTATTTT
TRBJ1-5	TRBV12-3/TRBV12-4	NA	NA	CASRGTSNQPQHF	TGTGCCAGCAGAGGGACTTCCAATCAGCCCCAGCATTTT
TRBJ1-5	TRBV19	NA	NA	CASSDQGKGNQPQHF	TGTGCCAGTAGTGACCAGGGGAAAGGCAATCAGCCCCAGCATTTT
TRBJ1-2	TRBV9	NA	NA	CASSRGGEGYGYTF	TGTGCCAGCAGCCGGGGAGGGGAGGGCTATGGCTACACCTTC
TRBJ1-5	TRBV7-9	TRBD1	NA	CASSLGTGEPQPQHF	TGTGCCAGCAGCTTAGGGACAGGGGAGCCTCAGCCCCAGCATTTT
TRBJ1-4	TRBV3-1/TRBV3-2	TRBD1	NA	CASSQERTGRKTTNEKLFF	TGTGCCAGCAGCCAAGAGAGGACAGGAAGAAAGACAACTAATGAAAAACTGTTTTTT
TRBJ1-2	TRBV7-9	NA	NA	CASSPGQLNLYGYTF	TGTGCCAGCAGCCCCGGACAGCTTAACCTTTATGGCTACACCTTC
TRBJ1-2	TRBV7-2	NA	NA	CASSLEGVNYGYTF	TGTGCCAGCAGCTTAGAGGGGGTTAACTATGGCTACACCTTC
TRBJ1-5	TRBV28	TRBD1	NA	CASRRQGRDQPQHF	TGTGCCAGCAGGCGACAGGGTCGGGATCAGCCCCAGCATTTT
TRBJ2-1	TRBV4-3	TRBD1	NA	CASSQDTTGGADEQFF	TGCGCCAGCAGCCAAGATACGACAGGGGGTGCGGATGAGCAGTTCTTC
TRBJ1-1	TRBV3-1/TRBV3-2	TRBD1	NA	CASSHHQGQGRTEAFF	TGTGCCAGCAGCCATCACCAAGGACAGGGTCGTACTGAAGCTTTCTTT
TRBJ2-3	TRBV20-1	TRBD1	NA	CSASLGGTGVIDTQYF	TGCAGTGCTAGTTTAGGAGGGACAGGGGTGATAGATACGCAGTATTTT